This record covers a single TCR beta chain. The antigen is unknown. This specimen belongs to a study of identical twins. Regarding the study as a whole: Fewer insertions were carried by abundant cord blood beta clonotypes, but none was seen in memory repertoires.

This CDR3 region has 13 residues. V gave up 4 bases and J gave up 2 bases, with 9 bases separating them. The germline V gene encodes CDR1 SNHLY and CDR2 FYNNEI. Each cDNA held unique molecular identifiers, and template switching gave it a universal primer site. Using its own MiXCR run on the 5' RACE reads, TCRdb lists one record per CDR3 protein. The table includes some 320,000 distinct CDR3 sequences, roughly an eighth detected once. Another study also made use of these data, one on yellow fever vaccine responses in identical twins.

Material for sequencing was CD8+ T cells sorted from blood. J is TRBJ2-7 and V is TRBV2; possibly TRBD2 for D (5 bases). The sequence derives from a woman under 30 in good health. The CDR3 protein is CASSGPSTYEQYF. CDR3 in DNA: TGTGCCAGCAGTGGACCTAGCACCTACGAGCAGTACTTC.